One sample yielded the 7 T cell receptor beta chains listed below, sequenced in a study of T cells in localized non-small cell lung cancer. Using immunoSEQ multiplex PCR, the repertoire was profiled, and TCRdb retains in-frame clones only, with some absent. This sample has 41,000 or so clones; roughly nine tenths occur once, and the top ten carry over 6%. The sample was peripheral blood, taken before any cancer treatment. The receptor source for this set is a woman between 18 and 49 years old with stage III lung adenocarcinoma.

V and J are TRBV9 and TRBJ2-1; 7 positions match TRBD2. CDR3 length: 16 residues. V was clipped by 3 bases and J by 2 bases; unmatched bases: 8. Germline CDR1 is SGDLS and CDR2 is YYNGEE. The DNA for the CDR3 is TGTGCCAGCAGCGCCCTGCAGACTAGCCCCTACAATGAGCAGTTCTTC. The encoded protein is CASSALQTSPYNEQFF.

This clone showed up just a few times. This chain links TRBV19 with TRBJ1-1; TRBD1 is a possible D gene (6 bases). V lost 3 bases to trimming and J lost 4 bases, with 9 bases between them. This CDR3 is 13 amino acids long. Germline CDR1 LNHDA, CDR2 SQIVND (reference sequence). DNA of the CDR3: TGTGCCAGTAGTATGACCAGGGGCACTGAAGCTTTCTTT. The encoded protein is CASSMTRGTEAFF.

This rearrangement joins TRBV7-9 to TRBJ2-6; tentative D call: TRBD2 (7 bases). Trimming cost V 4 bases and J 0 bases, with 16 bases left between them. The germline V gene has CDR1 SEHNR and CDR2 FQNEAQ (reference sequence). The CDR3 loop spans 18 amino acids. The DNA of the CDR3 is TGTGCCAGCAGCTGGAGTGGGGGGGCCCCCTCTGGGGCCAACGTCCTGACTTTC. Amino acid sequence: CASSWSGGAPSGANVLTF.

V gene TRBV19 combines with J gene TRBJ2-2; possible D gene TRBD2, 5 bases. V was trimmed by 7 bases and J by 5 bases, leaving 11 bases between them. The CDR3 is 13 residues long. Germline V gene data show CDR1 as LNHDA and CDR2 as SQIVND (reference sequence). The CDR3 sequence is CASTSRRTGELFF. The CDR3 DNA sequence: TGTGCCAGTACCAGCCGGAGGACCGGGGAGCTGTTTTTT.

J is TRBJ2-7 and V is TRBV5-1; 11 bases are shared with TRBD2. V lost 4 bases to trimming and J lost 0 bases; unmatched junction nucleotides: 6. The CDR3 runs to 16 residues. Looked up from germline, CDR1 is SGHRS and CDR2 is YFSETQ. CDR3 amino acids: CASSPRTSGLSYEQYF. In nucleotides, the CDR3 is TGCGCCAGCAGCCCCCGGACTAGCGGGCTCTCCTACGAGCAGTACTTC.

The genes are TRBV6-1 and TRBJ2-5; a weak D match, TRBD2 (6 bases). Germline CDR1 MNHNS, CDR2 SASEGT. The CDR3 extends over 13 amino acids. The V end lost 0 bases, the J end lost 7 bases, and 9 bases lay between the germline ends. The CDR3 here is CASSEAGLRTQYF. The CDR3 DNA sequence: TGTGCCAGCAGTGAAGCGGGACTTAGGACCCAGTACTTC.

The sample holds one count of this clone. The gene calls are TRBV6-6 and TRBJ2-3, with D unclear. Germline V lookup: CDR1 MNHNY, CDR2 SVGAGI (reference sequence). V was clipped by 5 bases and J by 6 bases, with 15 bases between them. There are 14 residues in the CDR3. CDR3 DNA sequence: TGTGCCAGCAGTCTAAGTGAGTGGGCGGATACGCAGTATTTT. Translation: CASSLSEWADTQYF.